One and the same sample provided the 27 T cell receptor beta chains below, sequenced in a study of response to subunit inactivated influenza vaccine. TCRdb re-called the RT-PCR reads with MiXCR, one entry per CDR3 protein. The table shows around 650,000 distinct CDR3 sequences, with approximately 14% occurring only once. This specimen consisted of PBMCs from blood, obtained about 13 days after vaccination. Source of these receptors: a man aged 45-65 years who received an inactivated influenza vaccine.

The chain employs TRBV5-1 and TRBJ2-1; D is unclear. The CDR3 covers 16 residues. Trimming removed 0 bases at V and 6 bases at J, with 16 bases between. Germline V gives CDR1 SGHRS, CDR2 YFSETQ. In nucleotides, the CDR3 is TGCGCCAGCAGCTTGGAGGGTAGCCTGTCCCTCAATGAGCAGTTCTTC. Its translation is CASSLEGSLSLNEQFF.

This chain uses TRBV20-1 with TRBJ2-7; TRBD2 agrees at 10 bases. Germline lookup yields CDR1 DFQATT and CDR2 SNEGSKA (reference sequence). CDR3 length: 13 residues. V lost 4 bases to trimming and J lost 7 bases; unmatched junction nucleotides: 7. CDR3 sequence (DNA): TGCAGTGCTAATCTAGCGGGAGATATAGAGCAGTACTTC. Protein: CSANLAGDIEQYF.

This clonotype has more than one count but fewer than ten. The V and J genes are TRBV20-1 and TRBJ1-4; D ambiguous. The germline V gene has CDR1 DFQATT and CDR2 SNEGSKA (reference sequence). The ends were cut back, 4 bases at V and 7 bases at J, with 16 bases in the middle. The CDR3 totals 14 residues. CDR3 sequence: CSATFGSKSEKLFF. CDR3 in DNA: TGCAGTGCTACGTTTGGGTCTAAGAGTGAAAAACTGTTTTTT.

This clonotype was observed a few times. CDR3 DNA sequence: TGTGCCAGCAGTCGTTGGGGGGCAACTGAAGCTTTCTTT. This encodes CASSRWGATEAFF. This chain connects TRBV3-1 to TRBJ1-1, with D possibly being TRBD1 (6 bases). V dropped 6 bases and J dropped 5 bases, with 13 bases sitting between them. The CDR3 runs to 13 residues. Germline CDR1 reads LGHDT; CDR2 reads YNNKEL (reference sequence).

This clonotype was seen a handful of times. The CDR3 loop is CASSLQGRNQPQHF. The CDR3 coding sequence is TGTGCCAGCAGCTTGCAGGGTCGGAATCAGCCCCAGCATTTT. The chain carries TRBV13 and TRBJ1-5; tentative D call: TRBD1 (5 bases). CDR3 length: 14 residues. Germline V gene sequence: CDR1 PRHDT, CDR2 FYEKMQ (reference sequence). The V gene lost 3 bases and the J gene lost 4 bases, with 10 bases spanning the gap.

This clonotype was seen only a few times. This rearrangement joins TRBV5-5 to TRBJ2-5, with TRBD2 matching over 8 bases. Germline V gives CDR1 SGHKS, CDR2 YYEKEE (reference sequence). The CDR3 has 15 residues. V shed 4 bases, J shed 5 bases, and the junction held 10 bases outside the gene matches. CDR3 amino acids: CASSQNIAGWETQYF. In DNA form, the CDR3 reads TGTGCCAGCAGCCAAAACATAGCGGGGTGGGAGACCCAGTACTTC.

The chain joins TRBV2 to TRBJ1-3; D gene ambiguous. Trimming shortened V by 3 bases and J by 8 bases, and 17 bases separated the two germline ends. The CDR3 spans 15 residues. CDR1 is SNHLY, CDR2 FYNNEI, per germline. CDR3 residues: CASSDGSALLDTIYF. For the CDR3, the DNA is TGTGCCAGCAGTGACGGTTCCGCCCTCTTGGACACCATATATTTT.

In DNA form, the CDR3 reads TGTGCCAGCAGCTTAGGTTGGGACAGGGGTTTCGATGAGCAGTTCTTC. Translation gives CASSLGWDRGFDEQFF. The genes are TRBV7-9 and TRBJ2-1; 10 nucleotides match TRBD1. Trimming removed 1 base from V and 8 bases from J; junction bases left unmatched: 8. The germline V gene encodes CDR1 SEHNR and CDR2 FQNEAQ (reference sequence). The CDR3 runs to 16 residues. Using reference TRBV7-9 and TRBJ2-1 for the parts outside the CDR3, the full variable domain is DTGVSQNPRHKITKRGQNVTFRCDPISEHNRLYWYRQTLGQGPEFLTYFQNEAQLEKSRLLSDRFSAERPKGSFSTLEIQRTEQGDSAMYLCASSLGWDRGFDEQFFGPGTRLTVL.

This clonotype has just a few counts. The chain employs TRBV4-2 and TRBJ1-3; D is unclear. Trimming removed 3 bases at V and 0 bases at J, with 9 bases between. The CDR3 has 15 residues. CDR1 and CDR2 from the germline V gene are LGHNA and YNFKEQ. The CDR3 spells CASSQVKGSGNTIYF. CDR3 bases: TGTGCCAGCAGCCAGGTGAAGGGCTCTGGAAACACCATATATTTT.

The chain employs TRBV20-1 and TRBJ2-3; maybe TRBD1 (6 bases). V dropped 2 bases and J dropped 1 base, with 13 bases sitting between them. Germline V gene data show CDR1 as DFQATT and CDR2 as SNEGSKA (reference sequence). This CDR3 is 15 amino acids long. The CDR3 sequence is CSARYTGWGTDTQYF. The CDR3 DNA sequence: TGCAGTGCTAGATACACAGGGTGGGGCACAGATACGCAGTATTTT.

V gene TRBV12-3 or TRBV12-4 combines with J gene TRBJ2-5; 7 positions agree with TRBD2. The trim removed 6 bases at V and 4 bases at J, leaving 11 bases unmatched. The CDR3 loop spans 15 amino acids. The CDR3 DNA reads as TGTGCCAGCAGCTTCTCGGGGGGAAACGGAGAGACCCAGTACTTC. This encodes CASSFSGGNGETQYF.

The rearrangement links TRBV9 to TRBJ2-5; possible D gene TRBD2, 6 bases. The CDR3 contains 15 residues. Germline CDR1 reads SGDLS; CDR2 reads YYNGEE. V shed 1 base and J shed 1 base, with 11 bases lying between them. CDR3 sequence reads: CASSVLASSQETQYF. DNA for the CDR3: TGTGCCAGCAGCGTACTAGCGTCTTCCCAAGAGACCCAGTACTTC.

This chain connects TRBV15 to TRBJ1-1; D gene uncertain. CDR1 LNHNV and CDR2 YYDKDF come from the germline V gene (reference sequence). Trimming pared 1 base from V and 7 bases from J, leaving 10 bases between. The CDR3 loop spans 13 amino acids. The CDR3 protein is CATSRVGGGEAFF. In DNA, the CDR3 is TGTGCCACCAGCAGAGTAGGCGGTGGTGAAGCTTTCTTT.

There are a few counts of this clonotype. This chain connects TRBV12-3 or TRBV12-4 to TRBJ2-3; D not resolved. Trimming left V 5 bases short and J 1 base short, with 16 bases between. The CDR3 spans 16 residues. CDR3 residues: CASSEAFRSGTDTQYF. CDR3 DNA: TGTGCCAGCAGTGAGGCGTTTAGGTCGGGCACAGATACGCAGTATTTT.

This clonotype occurred many times. The V and J genes are TRBV9 and TRBJ2-3; TRBD1 matches 7 bases. Losses at the gene ends were 3 bases for V and 3 bases for J; bases not matched to a gene: 10. CDR3 length: 16 amino acids. Germline V gene data show CDR1 as SGDLS and CDR2 as YYNGEE. The CDR3 DNA follows: TGTGCCAGCAGCGCAAAGCCACAGGGGTGGACAGATACGCAGTATTTT. This encodes CASSAKPQGWTDTQYF.

The rearrangement joins TRBV20-1 to TRBJ2-1, with TRBD2 matching 10 bases. CDR3 length: 16 amino acids. V dropped 2 bases and J dropped 1; count of bases not matched to a gene: 5. CDR1 is DFQATT and CDR2 is SNEGSKA in the germline V gene (reference sequence). In DNA form, the CDR3 reads TGCAGTGCTAGAAGAGGACTAGCGGTGTCCTACAATGAGCAGTTCTTC. It codes for CSARRGLAVSYNEQFF.

In this sample, this clonotype turned up many times. V and J are TRBV2 and TRBJ2-7; TRBD2 is a possible D gene (5 bases). This CDR3 has 15 residues. Deletions cut 3 bases from V and 1 base from J, with 13 bases between. Germline assignment: CDR1 SNHLY and CDR2 FYNNEI. For the CDR3, the DNA is TGTGCCAGCAGTGACGGCGGACTCCTGTCCTACGAGCAGTACTTC. It is translated as CASSDGGLLSYEQYF.

This chain connects TRBV14 to TRBJ2-5, with no clear D. The CDR3 loop spans 12 amino acids. CDR1 is SGHDN and CDR2 is FVKESK in the germline V gene. V dropped 0 bases and J dropped 6 bases, with 5 bases sitting between them. CDR3 nucleotides: TGTGCCAGCAGCCAAGATTTTCAGACCCAGTACTTC. It encodes CASSQDFQTQYF. Variable domain in full (rest from reference TRBV14 and TRBJ2-5): EAGVTQFPSHSVIEKGQTVTLRCDPISGHDNLYWYRRVMGKEIKFLLHFVKESKQDESGMPNNRFLAERTGGTYSTLKVQPAELEDSGVYFCASSQDFQTQYFGPGTRLLVL.

Notes on this clonotype: Germline is not matched at one junction end, which may reflect a read error. The rearrangement uses TRBV10-3 and TRBJ1-2; D may be TRBD1 (6 bases). Germline V lookup: CDR1 ENHRY, CDR2 SYGVKD. This CDR3 region has 15 residues. CDR3 sequence reads: CAINSKLGQNYGYTF. CDR3 nucleotides: TGCGCCATCAATTCTAAGTTAGGACAGAACTATGGCTACACCTTC.

The V and J genes are TRBV15 and TRBJ1-3; tentative D call: TRBD1 (6 bases). This CDR3 has 15 amino acids. The ends were cut back, 0 bases at V and 9 bases at J, with 15 bases in the middle. Germline values: CDR1 LNHNV, CDR2 YYDKDF (reference sequence). The DNA for the CDR3 is TGTGCCACCAGCAGAGATGAAGGGGGGCGGAGCACCATATATTTT. Its translation is CATSRDEGGRSTIYF.

The chain uses TRBV3-1 and TRBJ1-3, with D maybe TRBD1 (5 bases). Looked up from germline, CDR1 is LGHDT and CDR2 is YNNKEL (reference sequence). The CDR3 spans 16 residues. The V and J ends lost 4 bases and 0 bases respectively, with 13 bases between them. CDR3 bases: TGTGCCAGCAGCCCCTCCGGGACGGTCTCTGGAAACACCATATATTTT. Translation gives CASSPSGTVSGNTIYF.

The chain is built from TRBV12-3 or TRBV12-4 and TRBJ2-2; D not resolved. The CDR3 totals 13 residues. Trimming left V 3 bases short and J 10 bases short, with 12 bases between. CDR3 sequence: CASSFARPEELFF. CDR3 DNA: TGTGCCAGCAGTTTCGCAAGGCCGGAGGAGCTGTTTTTT.

CDR3 DNA: TGTGTCCAGCACGCTGAGTGGATTAGCGCTGATACCGGGGAGCTGTTTTTT. The encoded protein is CVQHAEWISADTGELFF. J is TRBJ2-2 and V is TRBV6-1; tentatively, D is TRBD2 (5 bases). There are 17 residues in the CDR3. Looked up from germline, CDR1 is MNHNS and CDR2 is SASEGT.

This clonotype was detected only a few times. The chain combines TRBV2 with TRBJ2-1, with 9 bases identical to TRBD2. Germline V lookup: CDR1 SNHLY, CDR2 FYNNEI. CDR3 size: 14 residues. With 5 bases clipped from V and 5 bases from J, the junction kept 4 bases outside the gene matches. CDR3: CASSRGRVHNEQFF. The CDR3 region has the DNA TGTGCCAGCAGTCGCGGGAGGGTCCACAATGAGCAGTTCTTC.

V gene TRBV28 combines with J gene TRBJ2-6; D is unresolved. The V gene's germline CDR1 is MDHEN and CDR2 SYDVKM. The V gene lost 8 bases and the J gene lost 0 bases, with 5 bases spanning the gap. CDR3 length: 13 residues. The CDR3 sequence: CASLNSGANVLTF. CDR3 coding DNA: TGTGCCAGCCTTAACTCTGGGGCCAACGTCCTGACTTTC.

The chain uses TRBV4-1 and TRBJ2-7; D is uncertain. The V end was cut by 1 base, the J end by 0 bases, with 13 bases between. Germline CDR1 reads MGHRA; CDR2 reads YSYEKL. The CDR3 runs 16 residues. The CDR3: CASSQGFVGNSYEQYF. For the CDR3, the DNA is TGCGCCAGCAGCCAAGGGTTTGTGGGGAACTCCTACGAGCAGTACTTC.

V and J are TRBV25-1 and TRBJ2-2, with D uncertain. This CDR3 spans 15 amino acids. Trimming left V 8 bases short and J 2 bases short, with 15 bases between. Germline V gene data show CDR1 as MGHDK and CDR2 as SYGVNS. This chain's CDR3 is CASQGRLPNTGELFF. Written as DNA, the CDR3 is TGTGCCAGCCAAGGTCGGCTACCTAACACCGGGGAGCTGTTTTTT.